Below, one TCR beta chain is given with its context. This CDR3 has 15 amino acids. V shed 6 bases and J 7 bases; nucleotides not matched to a gene: 8. The germline CDR1 and CDR2 sequences are MNHEY and SVGAGI. The data were taken from a study of blood T cells in healthy people across ages. It was with a sample-barcoded 5' primer and a J-beta primer mix that a second PCR of roughly 7 to 11 cycles was run. One entry per CDR3 protein, called by TCRdb with MiXCR from the 5' RACE reads. The data hold roughly 800,000 distinct CDR3 sequences, with 58% observed a single time. The rearrangement links TRBV6-5 to TRBJ2-1; TRBD2 matches at 11 bases. This TCR was recovered from a man aged 25 to 45 in good health. Specimen: blood. In nucleotides, the CDR3 is TGTGCCAGCAGCGTGGATAGCGGGAGGGTGAATGAGCAGTTCTTC. This translates into CASSVDSGRVNEQFF.